Below, 21 T cell receptor beta chains from the same sample are listed, as sequenced in a study of blood T cell repertoires in COVID-19. The table came from immunoSEQ multiplex PCR; TCRdb's copy has only in-frame clones and leaves some out. The repertoire has 200,000 to 250,000 clones, about 88% of them found once; the top ten carry approximately 10%. Specimen: peripheral blood. The receptors derive from a woman in her fifties or sixties with COVID-19, enrolled during active disease.

This clone has just a few counts. The rearrangement links TRBV5-1 to TRBJ2-3, with TRBD1 matching over 7 bases. The ends lost 0 bases at V and 3 bases at J; junction bases unmatched: 7. This CDR3 has 16 residues. Germline CDR1 reads SGHRS; CDR2 reads YFSETQ. Here the CDR3 reads CASSLDVTGNTDTQYF. In DNA, the CDR3 is TGCGCCAGCAGCTTGGATGTGACAGGGAATACAGATACGCAGTATTTT.

The chain carries TRBV25-1 and TRBJ1-4; 9 bases map to TRBD1. The CDR3 spans 13 residues. Germline CDR1 and CDR2: MGHDK and SYGVNS. V shed 9 bases, J shed 5 bases, and the junction held 4 bases outside the gene matches. DNA for the CDR3: TGTGCCAGTCAGGGACAGGGAAATGAAAAACTGTTTTTT. Translated: CASQGQGNEKLFF.

J is TRBJ2-1 and V is TRBV19; the match to TRBD1 covers 10 bases. Germline V gives CDR1 LNHDA, CDR2 SQIVND (reference sequence). V was pared by 7 bases and J by 5 bases, with 8 bases of the junction left unmatched. This CDR3 spans 15 amino acids. DNA of the CDR3: TGTGCCAGTACCCTGACAGGGGGCGCCCACAATGAGCAGTTCTTC. Residues: CASTLTGGAHNEQFF.

The chain recombines TRBV4-1 with TRBJ2-7, with TRBD2 matching 7 bases. The ends lost 1 base at V and 0 bases at J; junction bases unmatched: 3. The germline V gene encodes CDR1 MGHRA and CDR2 YSYEKL. The CDR3 consists of 15 residues. CDR3 nucleotide sequence: TGCGCCAGCAGCCAAGTCGGGGGGAGCTCCTACGAGCAGTACTTC. Protein sequence: CASSQVGGSSYEQYF.

The rearrangement joins TRBV12-5 to TRBJ1-3, with D possibly matching TRBD1 (5 bases). The CDR3 has 13 amino acids. Germline V gene lookup returns CDR1 LGHNT and CDR2 FRNRAP. Trimming shortened V by 1 base and J by 8 bases, and 9 bases separated the two germline ends. Written as DNA, the CDR3 is TGTGCTAGTGGTTTGGGACAGTACCACACCATATATTTT. Its protein product is CASGLGQYHTIYF.

This chain uses TRBV9 with TRBJ1-1; TRBD1 aligns across 9 bases. The CDR3 is 13 residues long. From germline, CDR1 is SGDLS and CDR2 YYNGEE. After removal of 10 bases from V and 8 bases from J, the junction contained 12 bases not matched to a gene. For the CDR3, the DNA is TGTGCCCACAGGGGGCGGGAAAGAGTGGAAGCTTTCTTT. Its protein is CAHRGRERVEAFF. Using reference TRBV9 and TRBJ1-1 for the parts outside the CDR3, the full variable domain is DSGVTQTPKHLITATGQRVTLRCSPRSGDLSVYWYQQSLDQGLQFLIQYYNGEERAKGNILERFSAQQFPDLHSELNLSSLELGDSALYFCAHRGRERVEAFFGQGTRLTVV.

There are a few counts of this clone. The gene calls are TRBV15 and TRBJ2-3, with D perhaps TRBD1 (5 bases). The germline V gene encodes CDR1 LNHNV and CDR2 YYDKDF (reference sequence). With 3 bases removed from V and 0 bases from J, the gap between germline ends came to 13 bases. The CDR3 is made up of 16 amino acids. CDR3 nucleotides: TGTGCCACCAGCAGGCCGACAGCTTATAGCACAGATACGCAGTATTTT. Translated, it gives CATSRPTAYSTDTQYF.

The V and J genes are TRBV7-8 and TRBJ2-5, with D perhaps TRBD1 (5 bases). The CDR3 has 14 residues. V was shortened by 2 bases and J by 4 bases, with 11 bases between the two germline ends. The germline V gene encodes CDR1 SGHVS and CDR2 FQNEAQ. The CDR3 region is CASSLPFRGETQYF. The CDR3 nucleotides are TGTGCCAGCAGCTTACCCTTTAGGGGAGAGACCCAGTACTTC.

The chain uses TRBV28 and TRBJ1-2; 7 bases match TRBD1. The CDR3 extends over 16 amino acids. The V gene end was trimmed by 5 bases and the J gene end by 4 bases; junction bases not matched to a gene: 13. The germline V gene encodes CDR1 MDHEN and CDR2 SYDVKM. The CDR3 is CASSTNWDSQSYGYTF. The CDR3 DNA reads TGTGCCAGCAGTACTAACTGGGACAGTCAAAGCTATGGCTACACCTTC.

The gene calls are TRBV6-5 and TRBJ1-1, with TRBD1 matching over 8 bases. The V segment lost 9 bases and the J segment 0 bases; nucleotides outside the gene matches: 3. From germline, CDR1 is MNHEY and CDR2 SVGAGI. The CDR3 runs 13 residues. This chain's CDR3 is CASRDRMNTEAFF. The DNA of the CDR3 is TGTGCCAGTAGGGACAGGATGAACACTGAAGCTTTCTTT.

The rearrangement uses TRBV19 and TRBJ2-1; D is undetermined. Trimming took off 4 bases at V and 2 bases at J, with 6 bases between the two ends. Per germline, CDR1 LNHDA and CDR2 SQIVND (reference sequence). The CDR3 length is 13 residues. For the CDR3, the DNA is TGTGCCAGTAGTACCGTAACCTACAATGAGCAGTTCTTC. Translating it yields CASSTVTYNEQFF.

CDR3 region: CASSQTGTGNSPLHF. CDR3 in DNA: TGCGCCAGCAGCCAGACCGGGACAGGGAATTCACCCCTCCACTTT. V gene TRBV4-3 combines with J gene TRBJ1-6; TRBD1 matches 9 bases. The CDR3 has 15 amino acids. Germline lookup yields CDR1 LGHNA and CDR2 YSLEER. The junction had 4 bases not matched to a gene; V was cut back by 3 bases and J by 7 bases.

The V gene is TRBV28, the J gene TRBJ2-7; TRBD2 might be the D (6 bases). This CDR3 contains 15 residues. Germline V gene sequence: CDR1 MDHEN, CDR2 SYDVKM. The germline V and J ends were trimmed by 4 bases and 7 bases, with 20 bases remaining between them. The chain's CDR3 is CASSWAGQGGGEQYV. DNA of the CDR3: TGTGCCAGCAGTTGGGCGGGGCAGGGAGGAGGAGAGCAGTACGTC.

The V and J genes are TRBV27 and TRBJ2-5; the D gene is possibly TRBD2 (5 bases). The CDR3 covers 13 residues. V lost 3 bases, J lost 5 bases, and 10 bases lay in between. Germline V gene data show CDR1 as MNHEY and CDR2 as SMNVEV (reference sequence). The CDR3 sequence is CASSFVPGETQYF. CDR3 DNA: TGTGCCAGCAGTTTCGTCCCGGGGGAGACCCAGTACTTC.

V and J are TRBV2 and TRBJ2-7; D perhaps matches TRBD2 (7 bases). Germline-derived CDR1 and CDR2 are SNHLY and FYNNEI. The CDR3 sequence is 11 residues long. The V gene lost 7 bases and the J gene lost 5 bases, with 9 bases spanning the gap. The CDR3 protein is CASKGGDEQYV. CDR3 coding DNA: TGTGCCAGCAAGGGGGGGGACGAGCAGTACGTC.

This clone was recorded a few times. V usage is TRBV9 and J usage is TRBJ1-1, with 9 bases fitting TRBD1. V was clipped by 0 bases and J by 4 bases; unmatched bases: 4. The CDR3 length is 15 residues. CDR1 SGDLS and CDR2 YYNGEE come from the germline V gene. DNA for the CDR3: TGTGCCAGCAGCGTAGGGACAGGGGTGGGCACTGAAGCTTTCTTT. As protein: CASSVGTGVGTEAFF.

This chain uses TRBV24-1 with TRBJ1-2; TRBD1 matches 11 bases. Germline V gives CDR1 KGHDR, CDR2 SFDVKD. V lost 2 bases, J lost 4 bases, and 2 bases stayed unmatched. This CDR3 contains 15 residues. The CDR3 reads CATSDSGQGAYGYTF. The DNA of the CDR3 is TGTGCCACCAGTGATTCCGGACAGGGGGCCTATGGCTACACCTTC.

The rearrangement links TRBV11-2 to TRBJ2-7; D is perhaps TRBD1 (8 bases). Trimming shortened V by 0 bases and J by 4 bases, and 16 bases separated the two germline ends. The CDR3 runs to 16 residues. The germline V gene has CDR1 SGHAT and CDR2 FQNNGV. CDR3 DNA sequence: TGTGCCAGCAGCTTAGACCCCACAGGGGGGGGATACGAGCAGTACTTC. Translation gives CASSLDPTGGGYEQYF.

The chain carries TRBV5-4 and TRBJ2-2; 9 nucleotides agree with TRBD1. Losses at the gene ends were 1 base for V and 3 bases for J; bases not matched to a gene: 4. This CDR3 comprises 16 residues. CDR1 SGHNT and CDR2 YYREEE come from the germline V gene (reference sequence). The CDR3 nucleotides are TGTGCCAGCAGCTTGCCTCGGGACAGGGACACCGGGGAGCTGTTTTTT. The encoded protein is CASSLPRDRDTGELFF.

This chain connects TRBV6-5 to TRBJ1-5, with 12 bases that match TRBD1. This CDR3 has 15 amino acids. Trimming at V came to 4 bases and at J to 4 bases, leaving 2 bases not matched to a gene. Germline V gene lookup returns CDR1 MNHEY and CDR2 SVGAGI. CDR3 sequence (DNA): TGTGCCAGCAGTTGGGGACAGGGGGCAAATCAGCCCCAGCATTTT. Amino acids: CASSWGQGANQPQHF.

The rearrangement joins TRBV27 to TRBJ2-2; 8 nucleotides match TRBD1. Per the germline V gene, CDR1 is MNHEY and CDR2 is SMNVEV (reference sequence). Trimming at V came to 3 bases and at J to 4 bases, leaving 4 bases not matched to a gene. This CDR3 spans 15 amino acids. The CDR3 nucleotides are TGTGCCAGCAGTTTCGACAGGGGTTCCACCGGGGAGCTGTTTTTT. The encoded protein is CASSFDRGSTGELFF.